This T cell receptor beta chain was identified in a study of shared clonotypes between healthy human individuals. Findings and caveats of the study: In this cohort, only blood was sampled, and tissue repertoires likely differ.

Clones were read by immunoSEQ multiplex PCR, and TCRdb kept only the in-frame ones, dropping some. The sample carries 450,000 to 500,000 clones, 60% to 80% recorded once. Germline V CDR1 and CDR2: MNHNS, SASEGT. The V and J ends lost 6 bases and 0 bases respectively, with 12 bases between them. CDR3 size: 15 residues. About this clone itself: What it recognizes is unknown.

This clonotype originated in a woman between 35 and 50 years old in good health. Some clones in this sample may be carry-over from other donors' samples. The chain carries TRBV6-1 and TRBJ1-5, with D possibly matching TRBD1 (5 bases). Sample: PBMCs. The CDR3 is CASRGQGGSNQPQHF. CDR3 DNA: TGTGCCAGCAGGGGCCAGGGCGGTAGCAATCAGCCCCAGCATTTT.